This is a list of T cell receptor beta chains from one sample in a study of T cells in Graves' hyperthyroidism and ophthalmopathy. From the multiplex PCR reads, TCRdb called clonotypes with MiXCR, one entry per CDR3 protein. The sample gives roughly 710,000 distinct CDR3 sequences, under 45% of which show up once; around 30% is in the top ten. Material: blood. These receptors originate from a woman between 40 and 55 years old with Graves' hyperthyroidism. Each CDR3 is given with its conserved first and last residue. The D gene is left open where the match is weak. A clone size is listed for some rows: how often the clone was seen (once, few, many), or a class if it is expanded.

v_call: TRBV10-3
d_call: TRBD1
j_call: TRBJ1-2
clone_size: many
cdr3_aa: CAISRDRGDGYTF
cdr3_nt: TGTGCCATCAGTCGGGACAGGGGAGATGGCTACACCTTC

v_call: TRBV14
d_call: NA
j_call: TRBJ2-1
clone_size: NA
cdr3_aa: CASSPTPGYEQFF
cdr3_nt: TGTGCCAGCAGCCCGACACCTGGCTACGAGCAGTTCTTC

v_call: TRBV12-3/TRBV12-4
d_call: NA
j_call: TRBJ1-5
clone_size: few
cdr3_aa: CASTLSYSNQPQHF
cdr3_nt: TGTGCCAGCACCCTCAGTTATAGCAATCAGCCCCAGCATTTT

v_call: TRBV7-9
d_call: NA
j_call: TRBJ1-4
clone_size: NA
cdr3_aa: CASSQRVGANEKLFF
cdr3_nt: TGTGCCAGCAGCCAACGAGTTGGGGCTAATGAAAAACTGTTTTTT

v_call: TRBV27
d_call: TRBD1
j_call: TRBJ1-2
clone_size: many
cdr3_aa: CANPSGQGREEGYTF
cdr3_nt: TGTGCCAACCCCAGCGGACAGGGCAGGGAAGAAGGCTACACCTTC

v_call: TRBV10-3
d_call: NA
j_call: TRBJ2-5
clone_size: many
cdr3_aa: CAIATSQETQYF
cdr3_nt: TGTGCCATCGCAACCTCACAAGAGACCCAGTACTTC

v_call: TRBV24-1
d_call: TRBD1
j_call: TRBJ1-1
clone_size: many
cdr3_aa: CATRQGMNTEAFF
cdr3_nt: TGTGCCACAAGACAGGGGATGAACACTGAAGCTTTCTTT

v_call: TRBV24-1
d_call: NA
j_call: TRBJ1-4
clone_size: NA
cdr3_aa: CATSDAGLNEKLFF
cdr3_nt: TGTGCCACCAGTGACGCGGGTCTTAATGAAAAACTGTTTTTT

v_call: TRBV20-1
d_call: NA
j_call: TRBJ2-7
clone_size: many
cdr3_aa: CSAFSGLPSYEQYF
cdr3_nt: TGCAGTGCCTTTTCGGGACTTCCGTCCTACGAGCAGTACTTC

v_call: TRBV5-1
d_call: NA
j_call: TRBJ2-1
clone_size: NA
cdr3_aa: CASSLGLGVLEQFF
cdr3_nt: TGCGCCAGCAGCTTGGGCTTGGGGGTCCTTGAGCAGTTCTTC

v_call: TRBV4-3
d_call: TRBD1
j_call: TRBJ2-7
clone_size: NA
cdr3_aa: CASSQFRSTSGGGEQYF
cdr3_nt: TGCGCCAGCAGCCAATTTAGGTCCACTTCAGGGGGCGGCGAGCAGTACTTC

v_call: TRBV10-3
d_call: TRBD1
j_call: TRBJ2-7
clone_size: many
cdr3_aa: CATRAGQVLYEQYF
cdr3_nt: TGTGCCACCCGCGCGGGACAGGTCCTCTACGAGCAGTACTTC

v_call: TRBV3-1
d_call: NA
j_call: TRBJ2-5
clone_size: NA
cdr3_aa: CASSQMGPQETQYF
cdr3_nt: TGTGCCAGCAGCCAAATGGGACCTCAAGAGACCCAGTACTTC

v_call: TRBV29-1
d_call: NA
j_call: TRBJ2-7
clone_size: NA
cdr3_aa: CSAVWQEIPYEQYF
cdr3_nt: TGCAGCGCCGTGTGGCAGGAGATCCCCTACGAGCAGTACTTC

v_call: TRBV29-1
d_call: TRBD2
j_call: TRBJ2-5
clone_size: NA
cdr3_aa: CSVNKGLAGKETQYF
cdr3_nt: TGCAGCGTTAATAAGGGACTAGCGGGGAAAGAGACCCAGTACTTC

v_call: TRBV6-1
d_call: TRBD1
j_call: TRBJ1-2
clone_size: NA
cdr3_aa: CASSEGGQIYGYTF
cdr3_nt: TGTGCCAGCAGTGAAGGGGGACAGATCTATGGCTACACCTTC

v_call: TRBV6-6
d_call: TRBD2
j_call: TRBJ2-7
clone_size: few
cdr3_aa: CASQSGGSSYEQYF
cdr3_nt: TGTGCCAGCCAGTCGGGGGGGTCCTCCTACGAGCAGTACTTC

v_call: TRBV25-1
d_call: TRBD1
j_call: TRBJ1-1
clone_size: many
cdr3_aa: CASSGQGRDTEAFF
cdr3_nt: TGTGCCAGTTCGGGACAGGGACGGGACACTGAAGCTTTCTTT

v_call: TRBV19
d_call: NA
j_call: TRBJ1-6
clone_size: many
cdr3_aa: CASSKKGDSPLHF
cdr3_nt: TGTGCCAGTAGTAAGAAGGGGGATTCACCCCTCCACTTT

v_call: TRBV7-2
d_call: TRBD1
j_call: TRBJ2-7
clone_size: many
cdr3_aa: CASSLGQGAYEQYF
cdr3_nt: TGTGCCAGCAGCTTAGGACAGGGGGCCTACGAGCAGTACTTC

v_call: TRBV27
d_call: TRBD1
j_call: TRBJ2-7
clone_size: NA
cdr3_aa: CASNGQGPTYEQYF
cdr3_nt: TGTGCCAGCAATGGACAGGGCCCTACCTACGAGCAGTACTTC

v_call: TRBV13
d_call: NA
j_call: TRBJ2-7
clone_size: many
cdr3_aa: CASSLGPNEQYF
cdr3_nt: TGTGCCAGCAGCTTAGGCCCGAACGAGCAGTACTTC

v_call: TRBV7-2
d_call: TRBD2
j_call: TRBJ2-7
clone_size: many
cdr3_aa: CASSPSSGQSYEQYF
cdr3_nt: TGTGCCAGCAGCCCCTCTAGCGGACAATCCTACGAGCAGTACTTC

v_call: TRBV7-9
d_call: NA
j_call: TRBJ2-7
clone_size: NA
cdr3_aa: CASSEAGGSSYEQYF
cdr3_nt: TGTGCCAGCAGTGAAGCTGGAGGTAGCTCCTACGAGCAGTACTTC

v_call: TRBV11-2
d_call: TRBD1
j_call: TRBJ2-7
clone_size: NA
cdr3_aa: CASSLFDRGREQYF
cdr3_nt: TGTGCCAGCAGCTTATTCGACAGGGGGCGCGAGCAGTACTTC

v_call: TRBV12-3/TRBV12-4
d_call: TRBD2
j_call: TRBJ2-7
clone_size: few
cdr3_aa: CASSFQRGTYEQYF
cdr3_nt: TGTGCCAGCAGTTTTCAGCGGGGGACCTACGAGCAGTACTTC

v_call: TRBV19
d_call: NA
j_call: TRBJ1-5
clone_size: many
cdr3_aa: CASSILAARRNQPQHF
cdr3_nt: TGTGCCAGTAGTATTCTGGCGGCTAGGCGCAATCAGCCCCAGCATTTT

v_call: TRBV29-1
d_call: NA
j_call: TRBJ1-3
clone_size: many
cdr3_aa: CSVEAGNTIYF
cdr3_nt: TGCAGCGTTGAAGCTGGAAACACCATATATTTT

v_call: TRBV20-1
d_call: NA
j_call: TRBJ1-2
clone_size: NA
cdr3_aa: CSARVAGGAQRTTSGYTF
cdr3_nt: TGCAGTGCTAGAGTCGCGGGAGGGGCGCAGAGGACGACTAGTGGCTACACCTTC

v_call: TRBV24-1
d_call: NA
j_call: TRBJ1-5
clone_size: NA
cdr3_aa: CATRGSSNQPQHF
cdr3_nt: TGTGCCACCAGGGGATCCAGCAATCAGCCCCAGCATTTT

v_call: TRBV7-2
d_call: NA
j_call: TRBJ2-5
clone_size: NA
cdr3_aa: CASSLDLGGGGETQYF
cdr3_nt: TGTGCCAGCAGCTTAGATTTGGGGGGCGGTGGAGAGACCCAGTACTTC

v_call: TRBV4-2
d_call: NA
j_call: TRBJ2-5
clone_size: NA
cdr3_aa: CASSLTYARDQETQYF
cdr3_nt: TGTGCCAGCAGCCTCACTTATGCCCGGGACCAAGAGACCCAGTACTTC

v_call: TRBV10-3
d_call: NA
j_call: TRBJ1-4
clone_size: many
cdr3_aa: CAIGGGLEEKLFF
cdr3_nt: TGTGCCATCGGAGGGGGTTTAGAGGAAAAACTGTTTTTT

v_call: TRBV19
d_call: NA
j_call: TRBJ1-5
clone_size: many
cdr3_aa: CASSETGVFTTNQPQHF
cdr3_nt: TGTGCCAGTAGTGAGACAGGCGTCTTTACCACGAATCAGCCCCAGCATTTT

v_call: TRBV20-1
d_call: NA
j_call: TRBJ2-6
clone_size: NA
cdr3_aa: CSASRAGANVLTF
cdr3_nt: TGCAGTGCCAGCCGAGCTGGGGCCAACGTCCTGACTTTC

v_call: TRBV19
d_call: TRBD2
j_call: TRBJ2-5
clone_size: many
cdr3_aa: CASSTWTSGYQETQYF
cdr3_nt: TGTGCCAGTAGTACCTGGACTAGCGGGTACCAAGAGACCCAGTACTTC

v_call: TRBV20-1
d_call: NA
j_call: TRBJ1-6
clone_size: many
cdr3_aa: CSARGGQVGSPLHF
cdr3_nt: TGCAGTGCTAGAGGAGGCCAAGTGGGGTCACCCCTCCACTTT

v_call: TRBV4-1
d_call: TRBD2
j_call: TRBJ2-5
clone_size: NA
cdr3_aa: CASSQWTSGRGETQYF
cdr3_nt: TGCGCCAGCAGCCAGTGGACTAGCGGGAGGGGAGAGACCCAGTACTTC

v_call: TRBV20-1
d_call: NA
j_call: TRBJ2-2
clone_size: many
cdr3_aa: CSASGTGELFF
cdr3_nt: TGCAGTGCCAGCGGAACCGGGGAGCTGTTTTTT

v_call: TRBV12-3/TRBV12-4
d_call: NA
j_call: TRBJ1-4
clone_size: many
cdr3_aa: CASSLVGRLNEKLFF
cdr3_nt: TGTGCCAGCAGTCTAGTGGGACGGCTTAATGAAAAACTGTTTTTT

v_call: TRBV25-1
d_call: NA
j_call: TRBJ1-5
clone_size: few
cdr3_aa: CARRYSGQPQHF
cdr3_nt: TGTGCTAGGAGATACAGTGGGCAGCCCCAGCATTTT